This T cell receptor beta chain was documented in a study of blood T cell repertoires in COVID-19. Participants were aged roughly 18 to 90 years, lived in roughly 25 US areas, and enrolled virtually. Self-reported history from a screening survey and questionnaire set each donor's cohort. Trimming at V came to 1 base and at J to 1 base, leaving 3 bases not matched to a gene. Germline V gene lookup returns CDR1 SGHKS and CDR2 YYEKEE (reference sequence). The CDR3 consists of 15 residues. Methods used by the authors: Researchers report that nucleated cell counts were estimated from reference gene primer amplification. The protocol was immunoSEQ multiplex PCR, while the TCRdb copy is restricted to in-frame clones and leaves out a portion. V and J calls and clone size are those listed in that table; D and trimming were worked out from the DNA. The sample lists hundreds of thousands of clones; approximately 80% were seen once.

J is TRBJ2-3 and V is TRBV5-5; 7 bases align to TRBD2. Sequenced sample: PBMCs or T cells enriched from blood (not recorded which). This TCR derives from a man aged 30 to 39 with acute COVID-19. The CDR3 DNA is TGTGCCAGCAGCTTGCAACGGGGGGGCACAGATACGCAGTATTTT. Translating it yields CASSLQRGGTDTQYF.